This is a list of T cell receptor beta chains from one sample in a study of cytomegalovirus exposure and HLA in healthy donors. Generated by immunoSEQ multiplex PCR, the TCRdb table keeps only in-frame clones and is missing some. The sample has about 99,000 clones, around 77% seen once. Sequencing was performed on PBMCs. Source of these receptors: a man aged 40-49 years in good health and CMV-seronegative. CDR3s include the opening cysteine and the closing phenylalanine or tryptophan. D genes are given only for firm matches. Clone size is stated in some rows and not others, as once, few, many or a class when expanded.

v_gene,len,abundance,j_gene,d_gene,CDR3nt,CDR3aa
TRBV7-9,14,NA,TRBJ1-3,NA,TGTGCCAGCAGCTTACAAGCCTCTGGAAACACCATATATTTT,CASSLQASGNTIYF
TRBV5-5,16,NA,TRBJ2-4,TRBD1,TGTGCCAGCAGCCCGGTGGGACAGGGAAGGGAGGACATTCAGTACTTC,CASSPVGQGREDIQYF
TRBV6-5,15,NA,TRBJ2-7,TRBD1,TGTGCCAGCAGTTACGCCGGGACAGGACCCTACGAGCAGTACTTC,CASSYAGTGPYEQYF
TRBV28,16,once,TRBJ2-1,TRBD2,TGTGCCAGTAGTTTAGCGGGATGGGAGGCTCACAATGAGCAGTTCTTC,CASSLAGWEAHNEQFF
TRBV7-8,14,NA,TRBJ1-1,NA,TGTGCCAGCAGTAGATTAGGGAGAAAGGAGTCAGCTTTCTTT,CASSRLGRKESAFF
TRBV6-1,15,NA,TRBJ1-1,TRBD1,TGTGCCAGCAGTGCCCCGGGACAGGGGAACACTGAAGCTTTCTTT,CASSAPGQGNTEAFF
TRBV10-3,15,NA,TRBJ1-1,TRBD1,TGTGCCATCAGTGAGTCCTCCGGGACAGGACCTGAAGCTTTCTTT,CAISESSGTGPEAFF
TRBV5-6,16,NA,TRBJ2-2,NA,TGTGCCAGCAGCCCAAGAGGTCTTCGAAACACCGGGGAGCTGTTTTTT,CASSPRGLRNTGELFF
TRBV27,14,NA,TRBJ2-7,TRBD1,TGTGCCAGCAGACCCTACAGGGGGGTCCACGAGCAGTACTTC,CASRPYRGVHEQYF
TRBV10-3,16,NA,TRBJ2-1,TRBD2,TGTGCCATCAGTGCCTCAACTAGCGGCCCCTACAATGAGCAGTTCTTC,CAISASTSGPYNEQFF
TRBV7-9,13,once,TRBJ1-2,NA,TGTGCCAGCAGCTTAGGTCATTCCTATGGCTACACCTTC,CASSLGHSYGYTF
TRBV5-4,16,NA,TRBJ1-6,TRBD1,TGTGCCAGCAGCCTAAGGGGGACAGGCTATAATTCACCCCTCCACTTT,CASSLRGTGYNSPLHF
TRBV28,17,NA,TRBJ2-3,NA,TGTGCCAGCAGTTTCATGGGCGGGATACAAACCACAGATACGCAGTATTTT,CASSFMGGIQTTDTQYF
TRBV6-6,14,NA,TRBJ2-1,NA,TGTGCCAGCAGTTACAAAAGACAGTACAATGAGCAGTTCTTC,CASSYKRQYNEQFF
TRBV5-1,16,NA,TRBJ2-7,TRBD1,TGCGCCAGCAGCCCGACAGGGGTGAGGGCAAACTACGAGCAGTACTTC,CASSPTGVRANYEQYF
TRBV9,16,once,TRBJ1-1,TRBD1,TGTGCCAGCAGCGCGCCGACAGGGGGCAACCTCCCTGAAGCTTTCTTT,CASSAPTGGNLPEAFF
TRBV27,14,NA,TRBJ2-7,TRBD2,TGTGCCAGCAGTTTAGGTAGCGGGAGTTACGAGCAGTACTTC,CASSLGSGSYEQYF
TRBV4-1,14,NA,TRBJ2-1,NA,TGCGCCAGCAGCCATCGGGAGTTAATAAATGAGCAGTTCTTC,CASSHRELINEQFF
TRBV18,15,NA,TRBJ2-2,TRBD2,TGTGCCAGCTCACCACCAAGCGGGAATACCGGGGAGCTGTTTTTT,CASSPPSGNTGELFF
TRBV28,16,NA,TRBJ1-6,TRBD1,TGTGCCAGCAGTTTATATCGGGACAGGGATAATTCACCCCTCCACTTT,CASSLYRDRDNSPLHF
TRBV15,15,medium-sized,TRBJ2-2,NA,TGTGCCACCAGCAAACCAGGAACCTTGACCTGGGAGCTGTTTTTT,CATSKPGTLTWELFF
TRBV5-5,15,NA,TRBJ1-5,NA,TGTGCCAGCAGCTTGGACGGACGGGGTGGACAGCCCCAGCATTTT,CASSLDGRGGQPQHF
TRBV5-1,16,NA,TRBJ1-1,TRBD1,TGCGCCAGCAGGCCGGTGGGACAGATATTGAACACTGAAGCTTTCTTT,CASRPVGQILNTEAFF
TRBV11-2,14,NA,TRBJ2-1,NA,TGTGCCAGCAGCGCAAGGGACAAGTACAATGAGCAGTTCTTC,CASSARDKYNEQFF
TRBV2,14,NA,TRBJ2-2,NA,TGTGCCAGCAGTGCGTCGGGAAACACCGGGGAGCTGTTTTTT,CASSASGNTGELFF
TRBV29-1,13,NA,TRBJ2-1,TRBD2,TGCAGCGGGGGACTAGCCTGGCCCAATGAGCAGTTCTTC,CSGGLAWPNEQFF
TRBV6-4,13,NA,TRBJ1-5,NA,TGTGCCAGCAGTGAGGGGGCCAATCAGCCCCAGCATTTT,CASSEGANQPQHF
TRBV27,14,few,TRBJ2-3,TRBD2,TGTGCCAGCAGGGGGACTAGAAACACAGATACGCAGTATTTT,CASRGTRNTDTQYF
TRBV10-3,14,NA,TRBJ2-1,NA,TGTGCCATCAGTGACGGGGTTAGTTACAATGAGCAGTTCTTC,CAISDGVSYNEQFF
TRBV30,13,NA,TRBJ2-7,NA,TGTGCCTGGAGTGTTCAGGTATCCTACGAGCAGTACTTC,CAWSVQVSYEQYF
TRBV7-9,15,few,TRBJ1-1,NA,TGTGCCAGCAGCTTACTCAGGGGAATGAACACTGAAGCTTTCTTT,CASSLLRGMNTEAFF
TRBV10-3,15,once,TRBJ1-5,TRBD1,TGTGCCATCAGTGAGGACAGGGGGCTAGGGCAGCCCCAGCATTTT,CAISEDRGLGQPQHF
TRBV28,13,few,TRBJ2-3,TRBD2,TGTGCCACCGGGGAGGGCGATCCAGATACGCAGTATTTT,CATGEGDPDTQYF
TRBV30,16,NA,TRBJ2-3,TRBD2,TGTGCCTGGAGTCGGGGACTAGCGGGGTTCACAGATACGCAGTATTTT,CAWSRGLAGFTDTQYF
TRBV18,13,NA,TRBJ2-1,NA,TGTGCCAGCTCACCACCCCTCCCCAATGAGCAGTTCTTC,CASSPPLPNEQFF
TRBV28,13,NA,TRBJ1-1,NA,TGTGCCACGACTTCCCCGGTTCCCCCCACCACTTTCTTT,CATTSPVPPTTFF
TRBV2,14,NA,TRBJ2-7,NA,TGTGCCAGCAACGGAGGGCAGCAAGTGGACGAGCAGTACTTC,CASNGGQQVDEQYF
TRBV9,13,NA,TRBJ1-6,NA,TGTGCCAGCAGCACCGGGACACAAGGACCCCTCCACTTT,CASSTGTQGPLHF
TRBV18,13,NA,TRBJ1-1,NA,TGTGCCAGCTCACCGAACGGGTACACTGAAGCTTTCTTT,CASSPNGYTEAFF
TRBV7-2,16,NA,TRBJ2-7,TRBD1,TGTGCCAGCAGCCCTTCCACGGGACAGGGATTCTACGAGCAGTACTTC,CASSPSTGQGFYEQYF
TRBV2,14,NA,TRBJ2-2,TRBD1,TGTGCCAGCAACTCCGGGACAGTGACCGGGGAGCTGTTTTTT,CASNSGTVTGELFF
TRBV6-5,14,few,TRBJ1-1,NA,TGTGCCAGCAGCCAAGCGGGGGTGAGCACTGAAGCTTTCTTT,CASSQAGVSTEAFF
TRBV5-1,14,NA,TRBJ1-4,TRBD1,TGCGCCAGCAGCTCGACAGGGGGGTATGAAAAACTGTTTTTT,CASSSTGGYEKLFF
TRBV28,14,once,TRBJ1-2,TRBD1,TGTGCCAGCAGACCGGGACAGGGATGGAGTGGCTACACCTTC,CASRPGQGWSGYTF
TRBV5-1,15,NA,TRBJ2-7,TRBD1,TGCGCCAGCAGCCTGGATACAGGGGGGCCCTACGAGCAGTACTTC,CASSLDTGGPYEQYF
TRBV5-1,14,NA,TRBJ2-3,NA,TGCGCCAGCAGCCCCGGGACACTCACAGATACGCAGTATTTT,CASSPGTLTDTQYF
TRBV7-6,13,few,TRBJ1-2,TRBD1,TGTGCCAGCAGCTTGGGACAGATGTATGGCTACACCTTC,CASSLGQMYGYTF
TRBV2,12,once,TRBJ1-5,NA,TGTGCCAGCAGTGACACAGACCAGCCCCAGCATTTT,CASSDTDQPQHF
TRBV19,15,NA,TRBJ1-5,NA,TGTGCCAGTTCTACGGCGGGGATAAGCAATCAGCCCCAGCATTTT,CASSTAGISNQPQHF
TRBV11-1,14,once,TRBJ1-1,NA,TGTGCCAGCAGCTTTGGGCGGGGAGGAACTGAAGCTTTCTTT,CASSFGRGGTEAFF
TRBV29-1,16,NA,TRBJ1-1,NA,TGCAGCGTTGTTCAGGAAGACGCCACAATGAACACTGAAGCTTTCTTT,CSVVQEDATMNTEAFF
TRBV29-1,15,NA,TRBJ2-5,TRBD2,TGCAGCGTTGAACCCCTAGCGGGGAGTGGAGAGACCCAGTACTTC,CSVEPLAGSGETQYF
TRBV9,15,NA,TRBJ2-7,TRBD1,TGTGCCAGCAGCGTAGGGGGGACAGGGGGCCTCGAGCAGTACTTC,CASSVGGTGGLEQYF
TRBV4-2,14,NA,TRBJ1-4,NA,TGTGCCAGCAGCCAAGTGACAGCCGATGAAAAACTGTTTTTT,CASSQVTADEKLFF
TRBV10-2,16,few,TRBJ2-2,TRBD2,TGCGCCAGCAGTGACGGACTAGCGGGAGACGCCGGGGAGCTGTTTTTT,CASSDGLAGDAGELFF